Below are 5 T cell receptor beta chains sequenced from a single sample in a study of blood T cell repertoires in COVID-19. The data were produced by immunoSEQ multiplex PCR, yet TCRdb's version contains in-frame clones alone and is incomplete. The sample lists under 200,000 clones; about 85% were seen once. The source material was peripheral blood. These receptors were collected from a man in his sixties with COVID-19, enrolled during active disease.

The chain has TRBV19 and TRBJ2-1, with 7 bases lining up with TRBD1. Germline lookup yields CDR1 LNHDA and CDR2 SQIVND (reference sequence). The CDR3 spans 14 residues. Trimming cost V 4 bases and J 8 bases; bases outside gene matches: 8. The CDR3 here is CASSNRGRLDEQFF. The CDR3 nucleotides read TGTGCCAGTAGTAACAGGGGACGGCTCGATGAGCAGTTCTTC.

This clone was seen a handful of times. The chain carries TRBV2 and TRBJ2-7, with 10 bases matching TRBD2. Trimming removed 5 bases from V and 1 base from J; junction bases left unmatched: 2. This CDR3 is 14 amino acids long. Germline CDR1 reads SNHLY; CDR2 reads FYNNEI. The CDR3 region is CASSLAGVSYEQYF. The CDR3, as DNA: TGTGCCAGCAGTCTAGCGGGAGTTTCCTACGAGCAGTACTTC.

This sequence joins TRBV27 and TRBJ2-7, with 7 bases fitting TRBD1. V trimming: 5 bases; J trimming: 3 bases; junction bases outside the gene matches: 10. Germline V gene data show CDR1 as MNHEY and CDR2 as SMNVEV (reference sequence). This CDR3 has 15 amino acids. The CDR3 reads CASSLGQVGDYEQYF. The CDR3 DNA sequence: TGTGCCAGCAGTCTCGGACAGGTTGGTGACTACGAGCAGTACTTC.

The chain has TRBV7-9 and TRBJ2-3; 8 nucleotides match TRBD1. The CDR3 is 14 amino acids. V shed 5 bases, J shed 2 bases, and the junction held 3 bases outside the gene matches. Germline CDR1 and CDR2: SEHNR and FQNEAQ (reference sequence). CDR3 sequence: CASSQGQVTDTQYF. CDR3 in DNA: TGTGCCAGCAGCCAGGGACAGGTCACAGATACGCAGTATTTT. The variable domain in full, with the rest retrieved from reference TRBV7-9 and TRBJ2-3, is DTGVSQNPRHKITKRGQNVTFRCDPISEHNRLYWYRQTLGQGPEFLTYFQNEAQLEKSRLLSDRFSAERPKGSFSTLEIQRTEQGDSAMYLCASSQGQVTDTQYFGPGTRLTVL.

The rearrangement uses TRBV5-8 and TRBJ1-6; D call uncertain. The CDR3 consists of 14 residues. CDR1 is SGHTS, CDR2 YDEGEE, per germline. Trimming removed 10 bases at V and 11 bases at J, with 22 bases between. Here the CDR3 reads CASTVETRRTPLHF. The CDR3 DNA reads as TGTGCCTCGACGGTCGAGACTCGGCGGACACCCCTCCACTTT.